These 18 T cell receptor beta chains share one sample of origin, sequenced in a study of T cell clonality in common variable immunodeficiency. For these TCRs, the target antigens are not known. Overall study results and limits: Fewer deletions and N-nucleotide insertions were reportedly seen in common variable immunodeficiency TCR beta sequences.

TCRdb's copy holds only in-frame clones and misses some; the assay was immunoSEQ multiplex PCR. The sample shows fewer than 35,000 clones, no singletons; the ten largest hold 5.4%. Sequencing was performed on peripheral blood mononuclear cells. Source of these receptors: a human donor with common variable immunodeficiency.

At least ten counts were recorded for this clone. The CDR3 end falls 3 residues outside the read, so it is completed with the germline J gene. The chain employs TRBV2 and TRBJ2-5, with 7 bases fitting TRBD1. V was clipped by 6 bases and J by 2 bases; unmatched bases: 12. CDR3 size: 16 residues. Per the germline V gene, CDR1 is SNHLY and CDR2 is FYNNEI. The sequenced CDR3 bases are TGTGCCAGCAGACAAAAGTGGACAGGAGGTCAAGAGACC. This sequence encodes CASRQKWTGGQET. The entire CDR3 protein reads CASRQKWTGGQETQYF.

A note on this clone: The read falls 3 residues short of the CDR3 end, and the missing part is taken from the germline J gene. The chain links TRBV18 to TRBJ1-1; D remains ambiguous. The CDR3 runs 12 residues. CDR1 is KGHSH and CDR2 is LQKENI in the germline V gene. Deletions cut 3 bases from V and 0 bases from J, with 2 bases between. The CDR3 loop is CASSPMNTEAFF. CDR3 DNA (partial): TGTGCCAGCTCACCCATGAACACTGAA.

This clone was seen at least ten times. The DNA ends 3 residues before the CDR3 does, and the rest of the CDR3 is filled in from the germline J gene. The chain recombines TRBV5-1 with TRBJ2-5; 10 bases line up with TRBD1. V trimming: 2 bases; J trimming: 5 bases; junction bases outside the gene matches: 6. This CDR3 has 15 residues. Germline CDR1 reads SGHRS; CDR2 reads YFSETQ. The CDR3 here is CASSLSTGGGETQYF. CDR3 DNA (partial): TGCGCCAGCAGCTTATCGACAGGGGGCGGGGAGACC.

In regard to this clone: The read stops 3 residues short of the end of the CDR3; the missing end is completed from the germline J gene. V and J are TRBV6-2 or TRBV6-3 and TRBJ2-3; D may be TRBD2 (6 bases). This CDR3 is 12 amino acids long. Trimming took 5 bases from V and 6 from J, leaving 9 bases between them. Germline CDR1 reads MNHEY; CDR2 reads SVGEGT. The covered CDR3 bases are TGTGCCAGCAGTCAGACTAGGGATACG. Encoded protein: CASSQTRDT. The whole CDR3 is CASSQTRDTQYF.

In the case of this clone: The CDR3 end lies 3 residues beyond the end of the read and is filled in from the germline J gene. J is TRBJ1-3 and V is TRBV19; D call uncertain. V lost 0 bases to trimming and J lost 5 bases, with 14 bases between them. Looked up from germline, CDR1 is LNHDA and CDR2 is SQIVND (reference sequence). The CDR3 extends over 16 amino acids. The CDR3 loop is CASSIDGPLVRNTIYF. The CDR3 DNA, read in part, is TGTGCCAGTAGTATAGATGGGCCTTTAGTCCGAAACACC.

A remark on this clone: From the germline J gene comes the end of the CDR3, since the read stops 3 residues before it. The rearrangement joins TRBV11-3 to TRBJ2-1; D is uncertain. Germline values: CDR1 SGHNT, CDR2 YENEEA. This CDR3 is 13 amino acids long. Trimming left V 2 bases short and J 6 bases short, with 8 bases between. Here the CDR3 reads CASSLSVTNEQFF. Partial CDR3 DNA: TGTGCCAGCAGCTTATCGGTCACCAATGAG.

As concerns this clone: The read finishes 3 residues shy of the CDR3 end, and the germline J gene is used to complete it. The chain is built from TRBV7-9 and TRBJ1-1, with a tentative D call TRBD1 (5 bases). Between the trimmed V and J ends, which lost 8 bases and 3 bases, there was a span of 10 bases. Germline-derived CDR1 and CDR2 are SEHNR and FQNEAQ (reference sequence). CDR3 length: 12 amino acids. CDR3 region: CASAVGDTEAFF. The CDR3 bases that were read are TGTGCCAGCGCCGTAGGGGACACTGAA.

This clone has at least ten counts. Read data end 3 residues before the CDR3 end; the end is taken from the germline J gene. The chain carries TRBV2 and TRBJ2-3; 8 bases are shared with TRBD2. J gave up 5 bases and V 7 bases, and 11 bases lay outside the gene matches. Germline CDR1 and CDR2: SNHLY and FYNNEI. The CDR3 consists of 15 residues. This chain's CDR3 is CASTPLAVGGDTQYF. CDR3 DNA, as far as it was read: TGTGCCAGCACCCCACTAGCGGTGGGTGGAGATACG.

This clone was counted only a few times. Sequencing ends 3 residues short of the CDR3 end; the germline J gene provides the rest. This chain uses TRBV6-2 or TRBV6-3 with TRBJ2-7; no clear D gene. The germline CDR1 and CDR2 sequences are MNHEY and SVGEGT. The length of the CDR3 is 13 residues. Trimming shortened V by 2 bases and J by 3 bases, and 8 bases separated the two germline ends. CDR3 region: CASSYGQNYEQYF. CDR3 DNA (partial): TGTGCCAGCAGTTACGGGCAGAACTACGAG.

At least ten counts were recorded for this clone. The read falls 3 residues short of the CDR3 end, and the missing part is taken from the germline J gene. The chain uses TRBV13 and TRBJ2-3; 7 bases are shared with TRBD1. CDR1 is PRHDT, CDR2 FYEKMQ, per germline (reference sequence). Trimming cost V 4 bases and J 3 bases; bases outside gene matches: 4. The CDR3 is 14 residues long. CDR3 DNA, as far as it was read: TGTGCCAGCAGCTCGACAGGGTTTACAGATACG. The encoded protein is CASSSTGFTDT. The full CDR3 sequence reads CASSSTGFTDTQYF.

A remark on this clone: The read falls 3 residues short of the CDR3 end, and the missing part is taken from the germline J gene. This chain connects TRBV2 to TRBJ2-5; D call uncertain. The germline CDR1 and CDR2 sequences are SNHLY and FYNNEI. The CDR3 runs to 14 residues. V shed 8 bases and J shed 5 bases, with 18 bases lying between them. The sequenced CDR3 bases are TGTGCCAGCGAAAGAGAGACTGCGGCTGAGACC. Translated: CASERETAAET. The full CDR3 sequence reads CASERETAAETQYF.

This clone was recorded many times. The read is 3 residues too short to cover the CDR3 end, so that end is filled in from the germline J gene. This chain joins TRBV20-1 and TRBJ2-4; 10 nucleotides align to TRBD2. Germline V gives CDR1 DFQATT, CDR2 SNEGSKA (reference sequence). This CDR3 has 14 residues. V shed 5 bases, J shed 8 bases, and the junction held 9 bases outside the gene matches. CDR3 DNA, as far as it was read: TGCAGTGCTTACCTCAGCGGGGGGGCTGACATT. Protein sequence: CSAYLSGGADI. The whole CDR3 sequence is CSAYLSGGADIQYF.

In regard to this clone: The CDR3 end falls 3 residues outside the read, so it is completed with the germline J gene. V is TRBV6-2 or TRBV6-3 and J is TRBJ2-1; TRBD2 matches 7 bases. Germline CDR1 reads MNHEY; CDR2 reads SVGEGT. This CDR3 has 12 amino acids. V gave up 6 bases and J gave up 5 bases; unmatched junction bases: 1. The chain's CDR3 is CASRGLNNEQFF. Partial CDR3 DNA: TGTGCCAGCAGGGGACTAAACAATGAG.

This clone was found a few times. Partial CDR3 DNA: TGTGCCAGCAGAGTACTAGCGTCGAACGAG. Its translation: CASRVLASNE. The entire CDR3 protein reads CASRVLASNEQYF. The chain carries TRBV7-2 and TRBJ2-7; TRBD2 aligns across 7 bases. The observed sequence ends 3 residues before the CDR3 terminus, with the missing tail filled in from the germline J gene. Germline lookup yields CDR1 SGHTA and CDR2 FQGNSA. CDR3 size: 13 residues. Unmatched junction bases numbered 7, after V lost 6 bases and J lost 5 bases. Full variable domain (outside the CDR3, taken from reference TRBV7-2 and TRBJ2-7): GAGVSQSPSNKVTEKGKDVELRCDPISGHTALYWYRQSLGQGLEFLIYFQGNSAPDKSGLPSDRFSAERTGGSVSTLTIQRTQQEDSAVYLCASRVLASNEQYFGPGTRLTVT.

Concerning this clone itself: The read stops 3 residues short of the end of the CDR3; the missing end is completed from the germline J gene. J is TRBJ2-7 and V is TRBV19; 9 nucleotides agree with TRBD1. The germline V gene has CDR1 LNHDA and CDR2 SQIVND (reference sequence). The CDR3 is 13 amino acids. J gave up 5 bases and V 4 bases, and 3 bases lay outside the gene matches. The CDR3 spells CASSTDRGDEQYF. The CDR3 DNA, read in part, is TGTGCCAGTAGTACGGACAGGGGAGACGAG.

Of note for this clone: The read terminates 3 residues before the CDR3 end, so the remaining end is supplied by the germline J gene. This chain connects TRBV20-1 to TRBJ1-5, with TRBD1 matching over 7 bases. V gave up 6 bases and J gave up 0 bases; unmatched junction bases: 11. This CDR3 has 16 residues. Germline V lookup: CDR1 DFQATT, CDR2 SNEGSKA (reference sequence). The part of the CDR3 DNA that was read is TGCAGTGCGCCGAGGACAGGACCGCCTAGCAATCAGCCC. The encoded protein is CSAPRTGPPSNQP. The CDR3, in full, reads CSAPRTGPPSNQPQHF.

This clone was recorded at least ten times. The CDR3 extends 3 residues past the end of the read, so its final part is completed from the germline J gene. The chain is built from TRBV7-9 and TRBJ1-2; 7 positions agree with TRBD1. The CDR3 has 14 amino acids. In germline, CDR1 is SEHNR, CDR2 FQNEAQ (reference sequence). CDR3 amino acids: CASSGEVQGQGYTF. The CDR3 DNA, read in part, is TGTGCCAGCAGCGGAGAGGTTCAGGGACAGGGC. The whole variable domain, remainder taken from reference TRBV7-9 and TRBJ1-2, is DTGVSQNPRHKITKRGQNVTFRCDPISEHNRLYWYRQTLGQGPEFLTYFQNEAQLEKSRLLSDRFSAERPKGSFSTLEIQRTEQGDSAMYLCASSGEVQGQGYTFGSGTRLTVV.

As concerns this clone: The read terminates 3 residues ahead of where the CDR3 ends, so the germline J gene completes it. The V and J genes are TRBV7-2 and TRBJ1-4, with D uncertain. From germline, CDR1 is SGHTA and CDR2 FQGNSA. The CDR3 has 15 amino acids. Deletions cut 4 bases from V and 6 bases from J, with 15 bases between. CDR3 bases read: TGTGCCAGCAGCTCCGACTCGGGGTGGGATGAAAAA. Protein sequence: CASSSDSGWDEK. The whole CDR3 sequence reads CASSSDSGWDEKLFF.